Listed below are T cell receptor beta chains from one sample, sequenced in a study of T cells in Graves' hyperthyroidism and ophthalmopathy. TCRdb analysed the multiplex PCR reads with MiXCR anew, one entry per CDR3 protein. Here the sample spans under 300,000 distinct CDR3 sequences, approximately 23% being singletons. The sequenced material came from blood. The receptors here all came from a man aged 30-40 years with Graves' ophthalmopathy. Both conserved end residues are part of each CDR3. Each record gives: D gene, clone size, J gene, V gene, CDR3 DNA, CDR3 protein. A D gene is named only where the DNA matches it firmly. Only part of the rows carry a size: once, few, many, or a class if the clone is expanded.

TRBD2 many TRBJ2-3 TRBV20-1 TGCAGTGCTAGAGACGCCGGGGACTACTCAGATACGCAGTATTTT CSARDAGDYSDTQYF
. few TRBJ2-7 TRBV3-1 TGTGCCAGCAGCCAAGATAGGTTGAAAGGCTACGAGCAGTACTTC CASSQDRLKGYEQYF
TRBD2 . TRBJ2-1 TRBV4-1 TGCGCCAGCAGCCAAGGGCGGACTAGCGCCAATGAGCAGTTCTTC CASSQGRTSANEQFF
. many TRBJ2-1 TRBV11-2 TGTGCCAGCAGCTATCTCCCGGGACACCTCAGGGAGCAGTTCTTC CASSYLPGHLREQFF
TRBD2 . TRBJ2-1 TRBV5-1 TGCGCCAGCAGCTTGGGAGGGACTATTTACAATGAGCAGTTCTTC CASSLGGTIYNEQFF
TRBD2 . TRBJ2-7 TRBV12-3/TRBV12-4 TGTGCCAGCAGTGACGGGAGGAAGGGCGAGCAGTACTTC CASSDGRKGEQYF
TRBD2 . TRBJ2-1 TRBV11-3 TGTGCCAGCAGCTCCTACCCCGGGACTAGCGGGAGAGTGGGTGCGTTCTTC CASSSYPGTSGRVGAFF
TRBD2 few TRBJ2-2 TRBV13 TGTGCCAGCAGCTTTGGACTAGACACCGGGGAGCTGTTTTTT CASSFGLDTGELFF
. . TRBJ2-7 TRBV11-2 TGTGCCAGCAGCCTACGAACCGGGCCGGTTTCGTCCGAGCAGTACTTC CASSLRTGPVSSEQYF
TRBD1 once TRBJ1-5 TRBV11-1 TGTGCCGGCAGCTTAGGGCGACAGGGCGGGACCCAGCATTTT CAGSLGRQGGTQHF
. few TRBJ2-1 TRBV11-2 TGTGCCAGCAGCTTCATAGTGAATGAGCAGTTCTTC CASSFIVNEQFF
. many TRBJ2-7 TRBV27 TGTGCCAGCAGTTTATCCCTGGGTGGCTACGAGCAGTACTTC CASSLSLGGYEQYF
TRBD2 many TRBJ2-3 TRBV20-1 TGCAGTGCTACCCGCCTAACTAGCGGAAAGTCAGATACGCAGTATTTT CSATRLTSGKSDTQYF
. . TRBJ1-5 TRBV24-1 TGTGCCACCAGTGATTTAAGGAGGGAGCGGCAGCCCCAGCATTTT CATSDLRRERQPQHF
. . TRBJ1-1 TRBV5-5 TGTGCCAGCAGCGAGGTACATCGGAACACTGAAGCTTTCTTT CASSEVHRNTEAFF
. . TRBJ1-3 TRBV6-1 TGTGCCAGCAGTGAAGAGGGCCGCCGACCCTCTGGAAACACCATATATTTT CASSEEGRRPSGNTIYF
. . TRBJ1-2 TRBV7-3 TGTGCCAGCAGCCCCCCTACCCCTAAGACCTATGGCTACACCTTC CASSPPTPKTYGYTF
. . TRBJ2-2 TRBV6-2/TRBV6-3 TGTGCCAGCAACGGGTTGGCGAACACCGGGGAGCTGTTTTTT CASNGLANTGELFF
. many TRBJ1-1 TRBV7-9 TGTGCCAGCAGCTTAGACGGGAGCCCTGAAGCTTTCTTT CASSLDGSPEAFF
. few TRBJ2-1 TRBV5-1 TGCGCCAGCAGCCCCATCGGGAGTGGCAATGAGCAGTTCTTC CASSPIGSGNEQFF
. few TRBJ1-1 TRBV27 TGTGCCAGCAGTACGAACCCCGGGGGCGGGAACACTGAAGCTTTCTTT CASSTNPGGGNTEAFF
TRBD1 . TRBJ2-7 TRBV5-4 TGCGCCAGCAGCGTTAGACAGGGCCCCCCCTTCATTAACTCCTACGAGCAGTACTTC CASSVRQGPPFINSYEQYF
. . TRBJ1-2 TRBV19 TGTGCCAGTAGTATAGCCGGGGAGCTATATGGCTACACCTTC CASSIAGELYGYTF
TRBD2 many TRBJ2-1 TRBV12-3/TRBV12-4 TGTGCCAGCAACCCTAGCGGTCTGGGGAATTACAATGAGCAGTTCTTC CASNPSGLGNYNEQFF
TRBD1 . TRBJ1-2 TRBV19 TGTGCCAGTGGAAGACAGGGTAATGGCTACACCTTC CASGRQGNGYTF
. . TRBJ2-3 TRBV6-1 TGTGCCAGCAGCCGGGGGCTAGAGCGGGCTGATACGCAGTATTTT CASSRGLERADTQYF
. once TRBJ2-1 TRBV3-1 TGTGCCAGCAGACCCCGGGGACTGTCCACGGAGGAGCAGTTCTTC CASRPRGLSTEEQFF
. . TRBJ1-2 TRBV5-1 TGCGCCAGCAGCTCCGGGGGCGGACCTGTGCCCTACACCTTC CASSSGGGPVPYTF
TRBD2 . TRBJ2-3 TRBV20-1 TGCAGTGCTAGTCGGCTAGCGGGAGTGGAAGATACGCAGTATTTT CSASRLAGVEDTQYF
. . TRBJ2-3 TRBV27 TGTGCCAGCAGCACCCGTCGGGAGCCCGTCACAGATACGCAGTATTTT CASSTRREPVTDTQYF
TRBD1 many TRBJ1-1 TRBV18 TGTGCCAGCTCACCGACAGGGAGTACTGAAGCTTTCTTT CASSPTGSTEAFF